The clone carrying this TCR beta chain was counted many times. Its target is not known. The data belong to a study of beta chain features in type 1 diabetes. Study-wide points: Shortening that was moderate but significant affected the TCRB CDR3s of Type 1 diabetes patients in all four CD4+ subsets.

All of the isolated RNA was reverse transcribed, so expressed TCRB transcripts were sequenced. Profiling relied on immunoSEQ multiplex PCR, and the TCRdb table lists in-frame clones only, not all of them. This sample has around 340,000 clones; about a tenth occur once, and the top ten carry around 1%. Deletions cut 1 base from V and 10 bases from J, with 5 bases between. The CDR3 contains 11 residues. Germline V gene sequence: CDR1 SGHNT, CDR2 YENEEA. The rearrangement links TRBV11-3 to TRBJ2-1; D remains ambiguous. Sequencing was done on a sample of central memory CD4+ T cells from blood. The sequence derives from a man between 25 and 39 years old with type 1 diabetes. CDR3 in amino acids: CASSLGGEQFF. CDR3 nucleotide sequence: TGTGCCAGCAGCTTAGGTGGGGAGCAGTTCTTC. Together with reference TRBV11-3 and TRBJ2-1, the CDR3 gives the full variable domain: EAGVVQSPRYKIIEKKQPVAFWCNPISGHNTLYWYLQNLGQGPELLIRYENEEAVDDSQLPKDRFSAERLKGVDSTLKIQPAELGDSAVYLCASSLGGEQFFGPGTRLTVL.